These 16 T cell receptor beta chains were sequenced from one sample in a study of monozygotic twins with inflammatory bowel disease. TCRdb re-called the 5' RACE reads and shows each CDR3 protein once, DNA omitted. This sample's table reports 420,000 or so distinct CDR3 sequences. Material: blood. All receptors derive from a human donor with ulcerative colitis or Crohn's disease, or a healthy co-twin of an affected twin (not recorded which).

The chain has TRBV5-1 and TRBJ2-2. The germline V gene has CDR1 SGHRS and CDR2 YFSETQ. The CDR3 contains 12 residues. The chain's CDR3 is CASSENTGELFF.

The chain is built from TRBV19 and TRBJ2-7. CDR3 length: 15 amino acids. Germline lookup yields CDR1 LNHDA and CDR2 SQIVND (reference sequence). The CDR3 reads CASSAGITFTYEQYF.

This sequence joins TRBV4-3 and TRBJ2-7; without DNA, the TCRdb call of TRBD2 cannot be checked. Per the germline V gene, CDR1 is LGHNA and CDR2 is YSLEER. This CDR3 comprises 15 residues. The CDR3 sequence: CASSLRLAGIDEQYF.

The V call is TRBV30, the J call TRBJ2-1. This CDR3 is 15 amino acids long. From germline, CDR1 is GTSNPN and CDR2 SVGIG (reference sequence). CDR3 in amino acids: CAWSVGWSSYNEQFF.

The CDR3 loop is CSAREGARSPLHF. The chain has TRBV20-1 and TRBJ1-6; the D call from TCRdb, TRBD1, cannot be confirmed without DNA. The germline CDR1 and CDR2 sequences are DFQATT and SNEGSKA (reference sequence). The CDR3 extends over 13 amino acids.

This sequence joins TRBV25-1 and TRBJ2-2; TCRdb reports TRBD1, a call that lacks DNA to check it against. Germline V gives CDR1 MGHDK, CDR2 SYGVNS. CDR3 length: 13 residues. The CDR3 is CASSDRGSGELFF.

The J gene is TRBJ2-7, the V gene TRBV3-1; TCRdb's D gene call, TRBD1, goes unchecked for lack of DNA. CDR3 length: 15 amino acids. Germline V gives CDR1 LGHDT, CDR2 YNNKEL (reference sequence). CDR3: CASSFRGQEPYEQYF.

The chain is built from TRBV20-1 and TRBJ2-1; TCRdb proposes TRBD1, but this gene call is untestable without DNA. Germline V gene lookup returns CDR1 DFQATT and CDR2 SNEGSKA (reference sequence). The CDR3 totals 15 residues. CDR3 in amino acids: CSARIGTGGYNEQFF.

The chain recombines TRBV20-1 with TRBJ2-7. This CDR3 contains 14 residues. In germline, CDR1 is DFQATT, CDR2 SNEGSKA (reference sequence). CDR3 loop: CSARGTQSSYEQYF.

V and J are TRBV4-1 and TRBJ1-1. Germline assignment: CDR1 MGHRA and CDR2 YSYEKL. This CDR3 has 17 residues. The CDR3: CASSQVVKRVRNTEAFF.

V and J are TRBV15 and TRBJ2-7; TCRdb proposes TRBD1, but this gene call is untestable without DNA. There are 15 residues in the CDR3. Looked up from germline, CDR1 is LNHNV and CDR2 is YYDKDF (reference sequence). CDR3 residues: CATSREGQGNYEQYF.

The rearrangement links TRBV3-1 to TRBJ1-2. The germline V gene has CDR1 LGHDT and CDR2 YNNKEL (reference sequence). CDR3 length equals 13 residues. CDR3 sequence: CASSPRETYGYTF.

V gene TRBV29-1 combines with J gene TRBJ2-3; with no DNA, the TCRdb D assignment of TRBD2 cannot be verified. CDR1 SQVTM and CDR2 ANQGSEA come from the germline V gene. The CDR3 has 14 residues. CDR3 in amino acids: CSVGLAGVSDTQYF.

The chain links TRBV20-1 to TRBJ2-7; there is no DNA to check the TCRdb D call of TRBD1. This CDR3 region has 16 residues. CDR1 DFQATT and CDR2 SNEGSKA come from the germline V gene (reference sequence). The CDR3 protein is CSATDRDRGLSYEQYF.

This sequence joins TRBV6-1 and TRBJ2-3. The germline gives CDR1 MNHNS, CDR2 SASEGT. CDR3 size: 18 residues. This CDR3 is CASSDFLYGSEGTDTQYF.

The chain couples TRBV10-3 to TRBJ2-2; the TCRdb D gene call, TRBD1, has no DNA to confirm it. The CDR3 loop spans 14 amino acids. Germline V gives CDR1 ENHRY, CDR2 SYGVKD. The CDR3 region is CAIANRGQTGELFF.